This T cell receptor (beta chain) was identified in a study of breast tumors, draining lymph nodes, adjacent tissues. This clonotype was seen ten or more times. TCRdb reprocessed the multiplex PCR reads with MiXCR, giving one entry per CDR3 protein. The sample shows more than 50,000 distinct CDR3 sequences, 40% to 45% of them seen only once. The sequencing sample was made of breast tumor tissue. The origin of this receptor is a female donor with breast cancer. Some clones in this sample may be carry-over from other donors' samples.

The CDR3 region is CASTPWGGVTQYF. The DNA of the CDR3 is TGTGCCAGCACCCCCTGGGGCGGGGTGACCCAGTACTTC. The chain joins TRBV11-1 to TRBJ2-5, with D perhaps TRBD2 (6 bases). The CDR3 is 13 residues long. Trimming took 7 bases from V and 7 from J, leaving 16 bases between them. The germline CDR1 and CDR2 sequences are SGHAT and FQDESV (reference sequence).